This TCR beta chain comes out of a study of glioma-infiltrating T cells. The study's findings and limits: Very few CDR3 sequences were shared between tissue and blood. Tissue-blood divergence was below expectation in non-neoplastic patients, above in gliomas.

The germline CDR1 and CDR2 sequences are SEHNR and FQNEAQ (reference sequence). The CDR3 spans 15 residues. V was trimmed by 6 bases and J by 4 bases, leaving 13 bases between them. Concerning this clonotype: Antigen specificity is unknown.

Amplification of TCR alpha and beta CDR3 regions from RNA used iRepertoire nested multiplex PCR. For one-step reverse transcription and amplification, about 85-400 ng of tissue mRNA or PBMC total RNA was used. TCRdb analysed the multiplex PCR reads with MiXCR anew, one entry per CDR3 protein. Here the sample spans around 130,000 distinct CDR3 sequences, about 25% being singletons. This receptor was obtained from a human donor with low-grade glioma or glioblastoma, undergoing nonglioma brain surgery, or in good health (not recorded which). Sequencing used glioma tissue, nonneoplastic brain tissue, or PBMCs (not recorded which). The chain is built from TRBV7-9 and TRBJ2-6; D remains unclear. CDR3 in DNA: TGTGCCAGCAGATTGGACGCCGCCGGGGCCAACGTCCTGACTTTC. This codes for CASRLDAAGANVLTF.